These 12 T cell receptor beta chains were sequenced from one sample in a study of blood T cell repertoires in COVID-19 (dated by TCRdb to 2020 to 2021). The method behind the library was the immunoSEQ multiplex PCR assay. The table comes from immuneACCESS by way of TCRdb, which keeps in-frame sequences with V and J called. Part of the clones is missing from these tables; in studies checked, under half for an unresolved V gene and the rest for unknown reasons. The sample data list about 78,000 clones, and roughly 91% of these were observed just once. The biggest ten clones account for around 1% of the sample. Specimen: peripheral blood. The receptors here all came from a woman between 50 and 59 years old in a cohort sampled during active COVID-19.

The rearrangement uses TRBV6-5 and TRBJ2-7, with 11 positions matching TRBD1. The germline V gene has CDR1 MNHEY and CDR2 SVGAGI. The trim removed 7 bases at V and 5 bases at J, leaving 10 bases unmatched. The CDR3 loop spans 15 amino acids. In DNA form, the CDR3 reads TGTGCCAGCATTCCGTTGGACAGGGGGCTCAACGAGCAGTACTTC. Translating it yields CASIPLDRGLNEQYF.

This clone was counted a few times. The same CDR3 also results from other DNA sequences found in this sample. CDR3 protein: CASSPQGYEQYF. Written as DNA, the CDR3 is TGTGCCAGCAGCCCACAGGGTTACGAGCAGTACTTC. The chain links TRBV11-2 to TRBJ2-7; the D gene is possibly TRBD1 (6 bases). The CDR3 sequence is 12 residues long. Germline CDR1 SGHAT, CDR2 FQNNGV. V dropped 5 bases and J dropped 4 bases, with 9 bases sitting between them.

This clone was picked up one time. The chain couples TRBV19 to TRBJ2-3; TRBD2 matches at 13 bases. With V trimmed by 4 bases and J by 0 bases, 7 bases remained unmatched. The CDR3 has 18 residues. CDR1 is LNHDA, CDR2 SQIVND, per germline (reference sequence). As DNA, the CDR3 is TGTGCCAGTAGTAGGACTAGCGGGAGTCCCCTTAGCACAGATACGCAGTATTTT. This translates into CASSRTSGSPLSTDTQYF.

V is TRBV11-3 and J is TRBJ1-3; the D gene is possibly TRBD1 (6 bases). The CDR3 totals 14 residues. Germline values: CDR1 SGHNT, CDR2 YENEEA. V was shortened by 5 bases and J by 5 bases, with 13 bases between the two germline ends. DNA for the CDR3: TGTGCCAGCAGCCTCGGGGGGCAGAGAAACACCATATATTTT. Its translation is CASSLGGQRNTIYF.

This chain connects TRBV7-9 to TRBJ2-1; 10 bases align to TRBD2. Germline V gene lookup returns CDR1 SEHNR and CDR2 FQNEAQ (reference sequence). The CDR3 length is 18 residues. The ends lost 10 bases at V and 5 bases at J; junction bases unmatched: 20. CDR3: CAIQALFLAGVPDNEQFF. Written as DNA, the CDR3 is TGTGCCATCCAAGCCCTTTTTCTAGCGGGAGTACCAGACAATGAGCAGTTCTTC.

V gene TRBV19 combines with J gene TRBJ2-7, with 10 bases identical to TRBD1. Germline V lookup: CDR1 LNHDA, CDR2 SQIVND (reference sequence). V dropped 4 bases and J dropped 2; count of bases not matched to a gene: 5. CDR3 length: 15 residues. The CDR3 nucleotides are TGTGCCAGTAGTACCGACAGGGGGCGAACCTACGAGCAGTACTTC. Protein: CASSTDRGRTYEQYF.

The chain has TRBV15 and TRBJ2-7; 7 bases line up with TRBD2. Per the germline V gene, CDR1 is LNHNV and CDR2 is YYDKDF (reference sequence). V dropped 6 bases and J dropped 5; count of bases not matched to a gene: 7. The CDR3 totals 13 residues. The CDR3 spells CATRASGGDEQYF. CDR3 bases: TGTGCCACCAGGGCCTCGGGGGGTGACGAGCAGTACTTC.

J is TRBJ2-2 and V is TRBV6-5; 9 bases agree with TRBD1. Losses at the gene ends were 6 bases for V and 2 bases for J; bases not matched to a gene: 4. The CDR3 totals 15 residues. CDR1 is MNHEY, CDR2 SVGAGI, per germline. CDR3 sequence (DNA): TGTGCCAGCAGAACAGGGGGCTTTAACACCGGGGAGCTGTTTTTT. Protein sequence: CASRTGGFNTGELFF.

This clone was observed a handful of times. The V call is TRBV18, the J call TRBJ2-2; D remains ambiguous. The CDR3 totals 15 residues. Germline V CDR1 and CDR2: KGHSH, LQKENI. Trimming cost V 8 bases and J 0 bases, with 13 bases left between them. The DNA of the CDR3 is TGTGCCAGCCCGCGGAGCCGGCCGAACACCGGGGAGCTGTTTTTT. This translates into CASPRSRPNTGELFF.

The chain couples TRBV11-2 to TRBJ2-1, with a weak D call TRBD2 (7 bases). V was trimmed by 2 bases and J by 7 bases, leaving 18 bases between them. The germline V gene encodes CDR1 SGHAT and CDR2 FQNNGV. This CDR3 has 16 residues. The CDR3: CASSLLPGGGTNEQFF. The CDR3, as DNA: TGTGCCAGCAGCTTATTACCGGGGGGCGGCACGAATGAGCAGTTCTTC. The whole variable domain, filled in from reference TRBV11-2 and TRBJ2-1, reads EAGVAQSPRYKIIEKRQSVAFWCNPISGHATLYWYQQILGQGPKLLIQFQNNGVVDDSQLPKDRFSAERLKGVDSTLKIQPAKLEDSAVYLCASSLLPGGGTNEQFFGPGTRLTVL.

The rearrangement joins TRBV19 to TRBJ2-1; D is uncertain. The ends were cut back, 6 bases at V and 0 bases at J, with 12 bases in the middle. CDR3 length equals 15 residues. CDR1 LNHDA and CDR2 SQIVND come from the germline V gene (reference sequence). Here the CDR3 DNA reads TGTGCCAGTAGGCGAGCCCCTGGCTCCTACAATGAGCAGTTCTTC. It codes for CASRRAPGSYNEQFF.

V and J are TRBV7-9 and TRBJ1-5, with 9 positions matching TRBD1. The ends lost 5 bases at V and 4 bases at J; junction bases unmatched: 3. Looked up from germline, CDR1 is SEHNR and CDR2 is FQNEAQ (reference sequence). The CDR3 contains 14 residues. This chain's CDR3 is CASSPGTGNQPQHF. CDR3 DNA: TGTGCCAGCAGCCCCGGGACAGGGAATCAGCCCCAGCATTTT.